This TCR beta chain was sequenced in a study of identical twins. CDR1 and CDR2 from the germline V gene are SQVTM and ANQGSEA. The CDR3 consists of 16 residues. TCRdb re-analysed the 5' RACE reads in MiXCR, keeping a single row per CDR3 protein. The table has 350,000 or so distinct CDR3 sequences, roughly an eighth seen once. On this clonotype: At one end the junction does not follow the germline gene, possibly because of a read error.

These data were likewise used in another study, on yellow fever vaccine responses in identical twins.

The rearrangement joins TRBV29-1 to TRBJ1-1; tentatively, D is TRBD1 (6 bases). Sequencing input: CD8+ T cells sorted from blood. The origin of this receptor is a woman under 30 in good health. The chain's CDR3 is CSVDSEDSAAGTGAFF. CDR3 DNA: TGCAGCGTTGACTCCGAGGACAGTGCGGCTGGCACTGGAGCTTTCTTT. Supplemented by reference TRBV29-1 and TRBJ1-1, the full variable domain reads SAVISQKPSRDICQRGTSLTIQCQVDSQVTMMFWYRQQPGQSLTLIATANQGSEATYESGFVIDKFPISRPNLTFSTLTVSNMSPEDSSIYLCSVDSEDSAAGTGAFFGQGTRLTVV.